These 23 T cell receptor beta chains were sequenced from one sample in a study of T-cell memory formation after mild COVID-19. TCRdb processed the 5' RACE reads anew with MiXCR; each CDR3 protein has one entry. The sample contains more than 70,000 distinct CDR3 sequences, over 11% of which appear only once. Sample: PBMCs or a T cell subset sorted from them (not recorded which). These receptors came from an adult woman who had mild COVID-19 (a few samples of this study predate the infection). Cell type and time point are not known.

This clonotype was seen ten or more times. J is TRBJ2-1 and V is TRBV7-9; D not resolved. From germline, CDR1 is SEHNR and CDR2 FQNEAQ (reference sequence). V lost 1 base and J 1 base, leaving 14 bases between the germline ends. The CDR3 runs to 17 residues. The CDR3 sequence is CASSLGSGPWSYNEQFF. In DNA, the CDR3 is TGTGCCAGCAGCTTAGGGTCCGGGCCCTGGTCCTACAATGAGCAGTTCTTC.

In this sample, this clonotype turned up many times. The V call is TRBV20-1, the J call TRBJ2-1, with unresolved D. Trimming cost V 4 bases and J 2 bases, with 9 bases left between them. Germline V gene sequence: CDR1 DFQATT, CDR2 SNEGSKA (reference sequence). The CDR3 has 13 residues. The CDR3 reads CSAMLPPYNEQFF. CDR3 DNA: TGCAGTGCTATGCTTCCCCCCTACAATGAGCAGTTCTTC.

This chain connects TRBV7-9 to TRBJ2-3, with TRBD1 matching over 8 bases. CDR1 is SEHNR and CDR2 is FQNEAQ in the germline V gene (reference sequence). J lost 15 bases, V lost 6 bases, and 5 bases had no gene match. The CDR3 contains 10 residues. CDR3 loop: CASSPGTGYF. The CDR3 DNA sequence: TGTGCCAGCAGTCCCGGGACAGGCTATTTT.

This clonotype was seen only a few times. The genes are TRBV7-2 and TRBJ1-2; TRBD1 aligns across 7 bases. The J segment lost 8 bases and the V segment lost 10 bases, leaving 22 bases of the junction unmatched. Germline assignment: CDR1 SGHTA and CDR2 FQGNSA. CDR3 size: 16 residues. DNA for the CDR3: TGTGCCATCAAGCCCATACCCCTTGATACAGGGGACGGCTACACCTTC. Protein product: CAIKPIPLDTGDGYTF. Using reference TRBV7-2 and TRBJ1-2 for the parts outside the CDR3, the full variable domain is GAGVSQSPSNKVTEKGKDVELRCDPISGHTALYWYRQSLGQGLEFLIYFQGNSAPDKSGLPSDRFSAERTGGSVSTLTIQRTQQEDSAVYLCAIKPIPLDTGDGYTFGSGTRLTVV.

This clonotype was counted ten times or more. The chain recombines TRBV5-1 with TRBJ2-1; D might be TRBD1 or TRBD2, each matching 5 bases. The CDR3 is 17 amino acids. From germline, CDR1 is SGHRS and CDR2 YFSETQ. V was clipped by 4 bases and J by 4 bases, with 21 bases between them. The CDR3 DNA follows: TGCGCCAGCAGCCCCCTGGGGTTGGGGGACCAATACAATGAGCAGTTCTTC. Encoded protein: CASSPLGLGDQYNEQFF.

Only a few counts were recorded for this clonotype. V usage is TRBV5-5 and J usage is TRBJ2-7; tentatively, D is TRBD2 (6 bases). V was pared by 0 bases and J by 3 bases, with 16 bases between. CDR3 length: 16 amino acids. Germline assignment: CDR1 SGHKS and CDR2 YYEKEE (reference sequence). The DNA of the CDR3 is TGTGCCAGCAGCTTGGATTACCGGGGGATGGGCTACGAGCAGTACTTC. Its translation is CASSLDYRGMGYEQYF. The whole variable domain, filled in from reference TRBV5-5 and TRBJ2-7, reads DAGVTQSPTHLIKTRGQQVTLRCSPISGHKSVSWYQQVLGQGPQFIFQYYEKEERGRGNFPDRFSARQFPNYSSELNVNALLLGDSALYLCASSLDYRGMGYEQYFGPGTRLTVT.

The CDR3 here is CASSTSPGGQPQHF. In DNA form, the CDR3 reads TGTGCCAGCAGCACCTCCCCAGGGGGGCAGCCCCAGCATTTT. The chain recombines TRBV27 with TRBJ1-5; 7 bases match TRBD1. Germline V gene lookup returns CDR1 MNHEY and CDR2 SMNVEV (reference sequence). V lost 6 bases, J lost 7 bases, and 9 bases stayed unmatched. The CDR3 loop spans 14 amino acids.

This chain joins TRBV28 and TRBJ2-1; 12 bases are a match to TRBD2. The ends lost 6 bases at V and 5 bases at J; junction bases unmatched: 23. The germline gives CDR1 MDHEN, CDR2 SYDVKM. The CDR3 contains 21 residues. CDR3 coding DNA: TGTGCCAGCAGACCCCTGCTAGCGGGAGGGCCCTCGTTCAGATGGGACAATGAGCAGTTCTTC. Amino acid sequence: CASRPLLAGGPSFRWDNEQFF.

The chain is built from TRBV29-1 and TRBJ2-3; possible D gene TRBD2, 6 bases. CDR3 length: 13 amino acids. Germline CDR1 reads SQVTM; CDR2 reads ANQGSEA. Deletions cut 4 bases from V and 0 bases from J, with 8 bases between. CDR3 DNA sequence: TGCAGCGTTGTAGCGGTTAGCACAGATACGCAGTATTTT. Residues: CSVVAVSTDTQYF.

The CDR3 nucleotides read TGTGCCAGCAGCTCTCATGACAGTCCTTCCGCCGAGCAGTACTTC. Its protein is CASSSHDSPSAEQYF. The chain carries TRBV9 and TRBJ2-7, with TRBD1 as a possible D gene (5 bases). This CDR3 is 15 amino acids long. Germline-derived CDR1 and CDR2 are SGDLS and YYNGEE. Trimming shortened V by 4 bases and J by 6 bases, and 20 bases separated the two germline ends.

The chain employs TRBV11-2 and TRBJ2-5; TRBD2 is a possible D gene (7 bases). Germline V CDR1 and CDR2: SGHAT, FQNNGV. Trimming shortened V by 4 bases and J by 5 bases, and 14 bases separated the two germline ends. CDR3 size: 14 residues. The CDR3 is CASSSLRGAETQYF. The CDR3 coding sequence is TGTGCCAGCAGCTCCTTACGGGGGGCGGAGACCCAGTACTTC.

With regard to this clonotype: A read error may produce the germline difference seen at one junction end. This chain connects TRBV7-7 to TRBJ2-1; TRBD1 agrees at 7 bases. This CDR3 contains 15 residues. The germline V gene has CDR1 SSHAT and CDR2 FNYEAQ (reference sequence). The CDR3 spells CASSLNLGQPNEQFF. In DNA, the CDR3 is TGTGCTAGCAGCTTAAACCTGGGACAGCCGAATGAGCAGTTCTTC.

Written as DNA, the CDR3 is TGCAGTGCTAGCGGGACAGCTAACTATGGCTACACCTTC. This gives the protein CSASGTANYGYTF. This chain uses TRBV20-1 with TRBJ1-2; TRBD1 aligns across 7 bases. The junction had 1 base not matched to a gene; V was cut back by 3 bases and J by 0 bases. CDR1 and CDR2 (germline): DFQATT, SNEGSKA (reference sequence). This CDR3 comprises 13 residues.

V and J are TRBV11-2 and TRBJ2-5, with D tentatively TRBD1 (6 bases). V was clipped by 1 base and J by 5 bases, with 17 bases between them. The CDR3 contains 16 residues. CDR1 is SGHAT, CDR2 FQNNGV, per germline. The CDR3 region has the DNA TGTGCCAGCAGCTTAGGACATACAGGGATTGGGGAGACCCAGTACTTC. Protein sequence: CASSLGHTGIGETQYF.

This clonotype was found once. This rearrangement joins TRBV7-8 to TRBJ2-5; 7 bases align to TRBD1. Germline CDR1 is SGHVS and CDR2 is FQNEAQ. The ends lost 4 bases at V and 4 bases at J; junction bases unmatched: 3. The CDR3 totals 13 residues. The CDR3 protein is CASSYDRAETQYF. CDR3 sequence (DNA): TGTGCCAGCAGCTACGACAGGGCAGAGACCCAGTACTTC.

This clonotype was seen repeatedly, ten times or more. The CDR3 DNA reads as TGTGCCAGCAGTGGATTTGGGGGGGAGTTCTACAATGAGCAGTTCTTC. It codes for CASSGFGGEFYNEQFF. V gene TRBV12-3 or TRBV12-4 combines with J gene TRBJ2-1; 7 nucleotides match TRBD2. V lost 5 bases and J lost 3; bases outside the gene matches: 10. The CDR3 totals 16 residues.

The chain employs TRBV15 and TRBJ1-2, with TRBD1 identical over 9 bases. With V trimmed by 0 bases and J by 5 bases, 13 bases remained unmatched. This CDR3 is built from 18 residues. The germline V gene encodes CDR1 LNHNV and CDR2 YYDKDF (reference sequence). This CDR3 reads CATSRDRGGDRVGYGYTF. In DNA form, the CDR3 reads TGTGCCACCAGCAGAGATCGCGGGGGGGACAGGGTCGGATATGGCTACACCTTC.

A few counts support this clonotype. The chain is built from TRBV7-6 and TRBJ2-3; D may be TRBD2 (6 bases). The V gene's germline CDR1 is SGHVS and CDR2 FNYEAQ. The CDR3 loop spans 15 amino acids. The V end was cut by 6 bases, the J end by 6 bases, with 19 bases between. The CDR3, as DNA: TGTGCCAGCAGACCCGACCGCGGGAACGGGGATACGCAGTATTTT. Translation: CASRPDRGNGDTQYF.

The chain joins TRBV4-2 to TRBJ1-6, with a weak D call TRBD1 (6 bases). CDR1 and CDR2 from the germline V gene are LGHNA and YNFKEQ. Trimming cost V 2 bases and J 5 bases, with 10 bases left between them. The CDR3 length is 15 residues. CDR3 sequence reads: CASSQPGTNNSPLHF. The CDR3 region has the DNA TGTGCCAGCAGCCAACCCGGGACAAATAATTCACCCCTCCACTTT.

The chain uses TRBV7-6 and TRBJ2-7; 9 positions agree with TRBD1. J gave up 3 bases and V 5 bases, and 5 bases lay outside the gene matches. The CDR3 runs to 14 residues. CDR1 is SGHVS, CDR2 FNYEAQ, per germline. The CDR3 DNA follows: TGTGCCAGCAGCCTGGGACAGGGAGGCTACGAGCAGTACTTC. It yields the protein CASSLGQGGYEQYF.

This chain uses TRBV12-3 or TRBV12-4 with TRBJ1-1; unclear D gene. Trimming stripped 1 base from V and 0 bases from J, with 9 bases between. CDR3 size: 15 residues. This CDR3 is CASSLGAGLNTEAFF. In DNA, the CDR3 is TGTGCCAGCAGTTTAGGGGCAGGTTTGAACACTGAAGCTTTCTTT.

The genes are TRBV4-3 and TRBJ2-7, with a possible D match to TRBD2 (6 bases). V was cut by 0 bases and J by 2 bases, with 11 bases left in between. This CDR3 is 15 amino acids long. Germline assignment: CDR1 LGHNA and CDR2 YSLEER. The CDR3 DNA follows: TGCGCCAGCAGCCAAGAACGGGAGCCTCCCTACGAGCAGTACTTC. Its translation is CASSQEREPPYEQYF.

This clonotype turned up a few times. This rearrangement joins TRBV24-1 to TRBJ2-2; 10 bases line up with TRBD2. The junction had 13 bases not matched to a gene; V was cut back by 3 bases and J by 4 bases. The CDR3 loop spans 19 amino acids. Germline V gives CDR1 KGHDR, CDR2 SFDVKD. The chain's CDR3 is CATSDMTPLAGGRTGELFF. The CDR3 bases are TGTGCCACCAGTGATATGACCCCCTTAGCGGGAGGACGCACCGGGGAGCTGTTTTTT.